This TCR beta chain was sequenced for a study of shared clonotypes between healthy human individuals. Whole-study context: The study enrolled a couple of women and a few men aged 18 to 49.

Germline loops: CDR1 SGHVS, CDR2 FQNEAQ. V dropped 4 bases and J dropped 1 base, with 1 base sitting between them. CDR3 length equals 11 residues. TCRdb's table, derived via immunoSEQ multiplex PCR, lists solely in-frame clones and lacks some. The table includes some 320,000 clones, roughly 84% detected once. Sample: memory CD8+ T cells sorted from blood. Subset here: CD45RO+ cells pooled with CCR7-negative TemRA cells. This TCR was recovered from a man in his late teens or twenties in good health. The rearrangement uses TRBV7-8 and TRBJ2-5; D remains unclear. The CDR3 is CASSSQETQYF. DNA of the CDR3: TGTGCCAGCAGCTCCCAAGAGACCCAGTACTTC.